This record looks at one T cell receptor (beta chain) sequence and its context. Extraction of PBMCs used around 9.6 ml of fresh peripheral blood. This specimen belongs to a study of T cells in Graves' hyperthyroidism and ophthalmopathy. Trimming took off 5 bases at V and 6 bases at J, with 14 bases between the two ends. Germline values: CDR1 MNHNS, CDR2 SASEGT. The length of the CDR3 is 13 residues. The CDR3 regions of TCR beta were amplified from RNA transcripts. TCR CDR3 underwent first-round RT-PCR with the HTBI primer set. TCRdb processed the multiplex PCR reads anew with MiXCR; each CDR3 protein has one entry. The sample lists about half a million distinct CDR3 sequences, roughly a quarter occurring once.

Input material: blood. The receptor was isolated from a woman younger than 45 with Graves' ophthalmopathy. This chain joins TRBV6-1 and TRBJ2-7; possibly TRBD2 for D (6 bases). The CDR3 DNA is TGTGCCAGCAGTAGGACCGGGGGTCGCGAGCAGTACTTC. Its translation: CASSRTGGREQYF.